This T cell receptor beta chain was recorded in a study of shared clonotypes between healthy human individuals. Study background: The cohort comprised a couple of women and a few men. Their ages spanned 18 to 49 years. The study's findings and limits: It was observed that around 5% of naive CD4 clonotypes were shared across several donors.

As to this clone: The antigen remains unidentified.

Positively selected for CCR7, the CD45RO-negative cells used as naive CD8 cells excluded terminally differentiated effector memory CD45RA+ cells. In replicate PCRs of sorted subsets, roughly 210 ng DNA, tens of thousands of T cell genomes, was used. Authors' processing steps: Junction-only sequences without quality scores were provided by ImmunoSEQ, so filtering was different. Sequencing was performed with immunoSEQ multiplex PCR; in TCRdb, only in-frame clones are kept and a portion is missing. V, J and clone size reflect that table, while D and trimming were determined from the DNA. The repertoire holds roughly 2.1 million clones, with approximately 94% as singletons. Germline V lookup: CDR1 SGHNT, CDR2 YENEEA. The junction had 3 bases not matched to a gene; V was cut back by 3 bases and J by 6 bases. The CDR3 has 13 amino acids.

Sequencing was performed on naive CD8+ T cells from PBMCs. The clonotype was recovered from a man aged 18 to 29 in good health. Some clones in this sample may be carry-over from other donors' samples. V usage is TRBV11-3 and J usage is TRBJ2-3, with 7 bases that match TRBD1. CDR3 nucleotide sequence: TGTGCCAGCAGCTTCGGGACAGTCGATACGCAGTATTTT. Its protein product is CASSFGTVDTQYF.